This T cell receptor beta chain was captured by sequencing in a study of identical twins. The CDR3 totals 15 residues. Trimming stripped 0 bases from V and 4 bases from J, with 9 bases between. The germline V gene has CDR1 KGHSH and CDR2 LQKENI. A universal primer site was created by template switching, with the cDNA bearing unique molecular identifiers. TCRdb ran MiXCR on the 5' RACE reads and lists one entry per CDR3 protein. The sample holds around 530,000 distinct CDR3 sequences; nearly 15% are singletons and the top ten take 0.44%. These sequences were also reported in another study, on yellow fever vaccine responses in identical twins.

Sequenced input: CD4+ T cells sorted from blood. The receptor was isolated from a woman under 30 in good health. The chain combines TRBV18 with TRBJ2-2; tentative D call: TRBD1 (5 bases). The CDR3 bases are TGTGCCAGCTCACCACCTACAGGAGTCACCGGGGAGCTGTTTTTT. Amino acids: CASSPPTGVTGELFF.